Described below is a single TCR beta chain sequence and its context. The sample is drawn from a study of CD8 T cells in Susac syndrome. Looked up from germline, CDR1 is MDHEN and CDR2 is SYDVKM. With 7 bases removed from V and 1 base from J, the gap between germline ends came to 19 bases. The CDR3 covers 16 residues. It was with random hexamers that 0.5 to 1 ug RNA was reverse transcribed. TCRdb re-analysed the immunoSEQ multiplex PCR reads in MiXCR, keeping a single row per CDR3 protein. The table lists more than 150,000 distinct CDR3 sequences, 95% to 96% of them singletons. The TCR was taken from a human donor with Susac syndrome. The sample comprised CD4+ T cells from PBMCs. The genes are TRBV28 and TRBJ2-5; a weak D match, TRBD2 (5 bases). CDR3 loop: CASKGEPQWGQETQYF. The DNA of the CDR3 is TGTGCCAGCAAGGGAGAGCCCCAGTGGGGCCAAGAGACCCAGTACTTC.